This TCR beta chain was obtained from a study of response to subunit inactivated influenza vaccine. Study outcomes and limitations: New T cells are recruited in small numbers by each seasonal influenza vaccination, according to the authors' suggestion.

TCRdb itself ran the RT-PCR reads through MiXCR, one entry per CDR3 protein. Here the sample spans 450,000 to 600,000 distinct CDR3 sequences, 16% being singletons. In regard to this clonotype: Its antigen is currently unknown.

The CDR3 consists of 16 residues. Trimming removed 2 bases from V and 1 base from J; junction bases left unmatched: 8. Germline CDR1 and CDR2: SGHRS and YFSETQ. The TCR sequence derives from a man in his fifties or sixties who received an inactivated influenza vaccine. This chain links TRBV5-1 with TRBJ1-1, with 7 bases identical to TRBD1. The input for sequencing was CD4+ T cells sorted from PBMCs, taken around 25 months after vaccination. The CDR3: CASSLQKTGTNTEAFF. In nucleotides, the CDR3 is TGCGCCAGCAGCTTACAGAAGACAGGGACGAACACTGAAGCTTTCTTT. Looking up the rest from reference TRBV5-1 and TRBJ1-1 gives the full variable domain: KAGVTQTPRYLIKTRGQQVTLSCSPISGHRSVSWYQQTPGQGLQFLFEYFSETQRNKGNFPGRFSGRQFSNSRSEMNVSTLELGDSALYLCASSLQKTGTNTEAFFGQGTRLTVV.